Sequencing of this T cell receptor beta chain was carried out in a study of blood T cell repertoires in COVID-19. About the study: Acute and convalescent COVID-19 samples came from the United States, Italy and Spain. T cells, B-cell-depleted T cells, or PBMCs supplied cDNA or gDNA.

Methods used by the authors: Estimates of nucleated cell counts were drawn from the amplification of reference gene primers. Profiling relied on immunoSEQ multiplex PCR, and the TCRdb table lists in-frame clones only, not all of them. The V and J calls and clone size are taken from that table; D and trimming were inferred from the DNA. This sample has fewer than 200,000 clones, with roughly 93% found just once. This clone showed up just a few times. Germline V gives CDR1 SGDLS, CDR2 YYNGEE. The CDR3 consists of 15 residues. The V end lost 0 bases, the J end lost 1 base, and 10 bases lay between the germline ends.

The TCR was taken from a woman aged 50 to 65 with acute or convalescent COVID-19. Sequencing input: peripheral blood. This chain joins TRBV9 and TRBJ1-1, with D possibly matching TRBD1 (5 bases). The CDR3 protein is CASSVGGGTNTEAFF. Written as DNA, the CDR3 is TGTGCCAGCAGCGTAGGTGGGGGGACGAACACTGAAGCTTTCTTT.